The clone carrying this TCR beta chain was counted only a few times. These data come from a study of regulatory T cells in long-lasting Graves disease. Arm-PCR of CDR3 regions and iRepertoire HTBI primers were the basis on which TCR beta libraries were built. TCRdb processed the multiplex PCR reads anew with MiXCR; each CDR3 protein has one entry. The data contain some 330,000 distinct CDR3 sequences, 12% of them singletons. The time point denotes: newly diagnosed GD, antithyroid drugs for less than 3 months. The TCR library was made from RNA extracted from PBMCs. These data are also associated with another study on T cells in Graves' hyperthyroidism and ophthalmopathy.

This clonotype was sampled from a young woman with Graves disease. The sequencing used peripheral blood mononuclear cells (PBMCs), collected at new diagnosis, from a patient treated with antithyroid drugs.

The CDR3 DNA reads TGTGCCAGCAGCGTAGATTCCAGGAACACTGAAGCTTTCTTT. Translated: CASSVDSRNTEAFF. V gene TRBV9 combines with J gene TRBJ1-1; D remains ambiguous. The germline CDR1 and CDR2 sequences are SGDLS and YYNGEE. V lost 0 bases and J 1 base, leaving 7 bases between the germline ends. This CDR3 comprises 14 residues.